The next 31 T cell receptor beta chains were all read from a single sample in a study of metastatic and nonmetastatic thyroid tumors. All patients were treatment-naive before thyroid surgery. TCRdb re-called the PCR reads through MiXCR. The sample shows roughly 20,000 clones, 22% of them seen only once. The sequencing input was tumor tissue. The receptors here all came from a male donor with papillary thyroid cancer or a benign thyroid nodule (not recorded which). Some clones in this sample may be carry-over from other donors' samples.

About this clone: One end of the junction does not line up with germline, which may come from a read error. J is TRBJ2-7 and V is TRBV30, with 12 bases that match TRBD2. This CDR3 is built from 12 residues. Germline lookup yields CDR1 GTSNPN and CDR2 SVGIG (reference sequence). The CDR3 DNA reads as TGTTCCTGGACTAGCGGGACCTACGAGCCGTACTTC. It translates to CSWTSGTYEPYF. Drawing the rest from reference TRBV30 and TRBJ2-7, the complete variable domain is SQTIHQWPATLVQPVGSPLSLECTVEGTSNPNLYWYRQAAGRGLQLLFYSVGIGQISSEVPQNLSASRPQDRQFILSSKKLLLSDSGFYLCSWTSGTYEPYFGPGTRLTVT.

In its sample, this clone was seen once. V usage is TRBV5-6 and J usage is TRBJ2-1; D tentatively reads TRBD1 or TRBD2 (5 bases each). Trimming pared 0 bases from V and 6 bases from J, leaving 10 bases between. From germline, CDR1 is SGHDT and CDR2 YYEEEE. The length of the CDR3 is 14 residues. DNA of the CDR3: TGTGCCAGCAGCTTGGCCGGGGCTATCAATGAGCAGTTCTTC. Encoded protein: CASSLAGAINEQFF.

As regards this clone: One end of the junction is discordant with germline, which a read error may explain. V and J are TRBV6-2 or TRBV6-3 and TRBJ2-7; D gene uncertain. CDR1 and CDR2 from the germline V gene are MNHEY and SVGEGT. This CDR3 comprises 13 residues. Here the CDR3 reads CASSLLPHYEPYF. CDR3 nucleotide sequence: TGTGCCAGCAGTTTATTACCGCACTACGAGCCGTACTTC.

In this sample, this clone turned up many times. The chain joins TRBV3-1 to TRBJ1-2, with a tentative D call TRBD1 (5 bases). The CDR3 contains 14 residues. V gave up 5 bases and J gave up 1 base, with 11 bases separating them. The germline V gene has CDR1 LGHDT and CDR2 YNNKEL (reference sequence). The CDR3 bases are TGTGCCAGCAGCACCGACAGATATAACTATGGCTACACCTTC. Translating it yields CASSTDRYNYGYTF.

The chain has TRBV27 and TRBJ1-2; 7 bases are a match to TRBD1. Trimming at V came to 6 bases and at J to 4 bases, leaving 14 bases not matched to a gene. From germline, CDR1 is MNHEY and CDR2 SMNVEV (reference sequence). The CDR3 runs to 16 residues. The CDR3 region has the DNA TGTGCCAGCAGCTTAGATAGCCGGACAGGAGTCTATGGCTACACCTTC. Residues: CASSLDSRTGVYGYTF.

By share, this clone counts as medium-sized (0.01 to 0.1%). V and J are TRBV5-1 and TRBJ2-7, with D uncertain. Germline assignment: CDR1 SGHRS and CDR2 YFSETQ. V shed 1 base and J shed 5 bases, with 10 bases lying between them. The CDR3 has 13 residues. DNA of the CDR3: TGCGCCAGCAGCTTGCGGAGCCCCAACGAGCAGTACTTC. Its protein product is CASSLRSPNEQYF.

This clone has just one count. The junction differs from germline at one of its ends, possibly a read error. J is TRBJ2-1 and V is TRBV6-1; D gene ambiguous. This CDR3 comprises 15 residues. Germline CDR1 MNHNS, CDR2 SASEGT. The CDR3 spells CSSSEMTGSMNEQFF. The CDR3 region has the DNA TGTTCCAGCAGTGAAATGACGGGTAGTATGAATGAGCAGTTCTTC.

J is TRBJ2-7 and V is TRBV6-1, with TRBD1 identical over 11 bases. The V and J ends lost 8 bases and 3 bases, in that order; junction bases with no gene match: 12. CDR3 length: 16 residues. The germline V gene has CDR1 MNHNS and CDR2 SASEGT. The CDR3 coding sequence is TGTGCCAGCGGCGGACAGGGGGCTAACCCTTTCTACGAGCAGTACTTC. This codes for CASGGQGANPFYEQYF.

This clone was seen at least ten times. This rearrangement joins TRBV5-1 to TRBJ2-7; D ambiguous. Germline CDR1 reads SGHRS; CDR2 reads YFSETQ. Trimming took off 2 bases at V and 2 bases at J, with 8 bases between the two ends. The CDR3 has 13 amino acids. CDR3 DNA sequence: TGCGCCAGCAGCTTACGTGAAGCCTACGAGCAGTACTTC. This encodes CASSLREAYEQYF. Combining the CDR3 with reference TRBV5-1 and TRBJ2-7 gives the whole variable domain KAGVTQTPRYLIKTRGQQVTLSCSPISGHRSVSWYQQTPGQGLQFLFEYFSETQRNKGNFPGRFSGRQFSNSRSEMNVSTLELGDSALYLCASSLREAYEQYFGPGTRLTVT.

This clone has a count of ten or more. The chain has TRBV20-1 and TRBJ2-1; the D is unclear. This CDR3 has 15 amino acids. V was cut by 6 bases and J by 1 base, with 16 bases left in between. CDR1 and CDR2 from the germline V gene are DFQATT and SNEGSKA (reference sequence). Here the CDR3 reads CSAPQKIHSYNEQFF. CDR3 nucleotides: TGCAGTGCCCCGCAAAAAATACATTCCTACAATGAGCAGTTCTTC.

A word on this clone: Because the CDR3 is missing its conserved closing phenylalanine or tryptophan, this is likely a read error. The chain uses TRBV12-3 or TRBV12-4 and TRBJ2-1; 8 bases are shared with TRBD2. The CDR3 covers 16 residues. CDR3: CASSFYGRGTYNDQFY. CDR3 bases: TGTGCCAGCAGTTTCTACGGGAGGGGAACCTACAATGATCAGTTCTAC.

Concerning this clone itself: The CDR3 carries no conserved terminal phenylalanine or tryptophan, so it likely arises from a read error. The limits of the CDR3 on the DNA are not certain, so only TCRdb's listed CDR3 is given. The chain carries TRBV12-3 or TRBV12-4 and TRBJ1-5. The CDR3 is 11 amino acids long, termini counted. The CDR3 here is CASMDNQPRHL.

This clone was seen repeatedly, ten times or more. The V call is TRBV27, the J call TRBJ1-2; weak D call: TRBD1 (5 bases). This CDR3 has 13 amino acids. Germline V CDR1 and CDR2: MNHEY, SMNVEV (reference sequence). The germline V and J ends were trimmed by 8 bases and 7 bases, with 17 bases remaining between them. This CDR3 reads CASARGEGGGYTF. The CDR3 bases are TGTGCCAGCGCTCGGGGGGAGGGTGGTGGCTACACCTTC.

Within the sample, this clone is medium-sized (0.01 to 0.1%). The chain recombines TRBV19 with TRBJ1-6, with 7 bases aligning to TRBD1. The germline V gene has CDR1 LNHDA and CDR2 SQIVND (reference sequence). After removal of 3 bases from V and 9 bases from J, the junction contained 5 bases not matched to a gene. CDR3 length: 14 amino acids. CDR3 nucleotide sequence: TGTGCCAGTAGTATTCGGGACAGCCCTTCACCCCTCCACTTT. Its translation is CASSIRDSPSPLHF.

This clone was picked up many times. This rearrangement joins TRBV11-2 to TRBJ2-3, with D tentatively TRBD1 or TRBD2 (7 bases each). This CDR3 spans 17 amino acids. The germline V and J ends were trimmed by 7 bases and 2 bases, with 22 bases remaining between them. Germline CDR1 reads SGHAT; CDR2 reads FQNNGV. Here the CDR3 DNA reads TGTGCCAGCACCATGGCCGGGGGGACAGCCAACACAGATACGCAGTATTTT. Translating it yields CASTMAGGTANTDTQYF.

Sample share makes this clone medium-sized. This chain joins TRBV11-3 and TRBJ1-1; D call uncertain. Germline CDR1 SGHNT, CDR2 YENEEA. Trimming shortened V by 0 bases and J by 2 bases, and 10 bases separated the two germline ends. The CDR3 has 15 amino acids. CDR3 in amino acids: CASSLDFQLNTEAFF. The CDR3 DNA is TGTGCCAGCAGCTTAGACTTCCAGCTTAACACTGAAGCTTTCTTT.

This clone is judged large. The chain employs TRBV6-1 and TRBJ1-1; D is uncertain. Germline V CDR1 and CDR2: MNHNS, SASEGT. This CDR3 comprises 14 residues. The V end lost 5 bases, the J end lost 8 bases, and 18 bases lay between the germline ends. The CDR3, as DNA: TGTGCCAGCAGTAAGAATCAGGTACCGGGGGAAGCTTTCTTT. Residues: CASSKNQVPGEAFF.

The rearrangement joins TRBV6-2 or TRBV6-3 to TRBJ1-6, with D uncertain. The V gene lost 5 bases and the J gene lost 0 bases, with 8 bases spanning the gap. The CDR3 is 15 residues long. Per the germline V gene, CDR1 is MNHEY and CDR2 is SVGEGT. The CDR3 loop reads CASSGLSSYNSPLHF. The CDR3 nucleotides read TGTGCCAGCAGTGGCCTGAGCTCCTATAATTCACCCCTCCACTTT.

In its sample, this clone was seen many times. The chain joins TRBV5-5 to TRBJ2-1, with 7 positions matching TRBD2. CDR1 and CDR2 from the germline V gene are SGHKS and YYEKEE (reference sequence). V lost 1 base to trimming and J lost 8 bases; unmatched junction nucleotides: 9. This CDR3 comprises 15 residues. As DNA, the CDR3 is TGTGCCAGCAGCTTGAGTAGCGGGCGCTTAGATGAGCAGTTCTTC. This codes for CASSLSSGRLDEQFF.

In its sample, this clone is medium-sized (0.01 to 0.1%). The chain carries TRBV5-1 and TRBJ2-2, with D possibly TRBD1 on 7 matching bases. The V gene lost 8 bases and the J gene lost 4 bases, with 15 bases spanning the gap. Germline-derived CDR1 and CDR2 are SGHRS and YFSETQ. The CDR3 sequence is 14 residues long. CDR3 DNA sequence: TGCGCCAGTGACCAGGGGGGCAGCACCGGGGAGCTGTTTTTT. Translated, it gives CASDQGGSTGELFF. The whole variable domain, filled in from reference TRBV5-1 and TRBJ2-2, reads KAGVTQTPRYLIKTRGQQVTLSCSPISGHRSVSWYQQTPGQGLQFLFEYFSETQRNKGNFPGRFSGRQFSNSRSEMNVSTLELGDSALYLCASDQGGSTGELFFGEGSRLTVL.

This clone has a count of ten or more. The CDR3 protein is CASSPRGGAEETQYF. Here the CDR3 DNA reads TGTGCCAGCAGTCCGAGGGGGGGGGCCGAGGAGACCCAGTACTTC. The V gene is TRBV28, the J gene TRBJ2-5; maybe TRBD2 (7 bases). Trimming cost V 5 bases and J 5 bases, with 18 bases left between them. This CDR3 has 15 amino acids. The germline CDR1 and CDR2 sequences are MDHEN and SYDVKM.

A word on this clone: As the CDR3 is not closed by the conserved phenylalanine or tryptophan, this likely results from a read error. The CDR3 DNA is TGTGCCATCGGGACAGGGACTAGAGAGACCCAGTACTGC. It encodes CAIGTGTRETQYC. The gene calls are TRBV2 and TRBJ2-5, with D perhaps matching TRBD1 (9 bases). V lost 10 bases to trimming and J lost 4 bases, with 16 bases between them. From germline, CDR1 is SNHLY and CDR2 FYNNEI. The CDR3 has 13 amino acids.

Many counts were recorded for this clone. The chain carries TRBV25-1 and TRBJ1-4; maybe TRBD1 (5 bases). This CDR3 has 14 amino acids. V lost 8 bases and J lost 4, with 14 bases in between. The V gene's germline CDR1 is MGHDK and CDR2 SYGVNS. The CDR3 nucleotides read TGTGCCAGCGGCGGGGGGGACTATAATGAAAAACTGTTTTTT. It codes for CASGGGDYNEKLFF.

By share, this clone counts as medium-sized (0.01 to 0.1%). This CDR3 reads CATSRVGTGGYPQHF. The CDR3 region has the DNA TGTGCCACCAGCAGAGTCGGGACAGGGGGGTATCCCCAGCATTTT. V and J are TRBV15 and TRBJ1-5, with TRBD1 matching over 11 bases. Germline loops: CDR1 LNHNV, CDR2 YYDKDF (reference sequence). This CDR3 spans 15 amino acids. Trimming took 1 base from V and 10 from J; bases not matched to a gene: 6. Full variable domain (outside the CDR3, taken from reference TRBV15 and TRBJ1-5): DAMVIQNPRYQVTQFGKPVTLSCSQTLNHNVMYWYQQKSSQAPKLLFHYYDKDFNNEADTPDNFQSRRPNTSFCFLDIRSPGLGDTAMYLCATSRVGTGGYPQHFGDGTRLSIL.

CDR3: CASSSRDTNTEAFF. The CDR3, as DNA: TGCGCCAGCAGTTCCCGGGACACGAACACTGAAGCTTTCTTT. The chain combines TRBV5-1 with TRBJ1-1; D may be TRBD1 (6 bases). Per germline, CDR1 SGHRS and CDR2 YFSETQ. V was shortened by 5 bases and J by 1 base, with 12 bases between the two germline ends. The CDR3 is 14 residues long.

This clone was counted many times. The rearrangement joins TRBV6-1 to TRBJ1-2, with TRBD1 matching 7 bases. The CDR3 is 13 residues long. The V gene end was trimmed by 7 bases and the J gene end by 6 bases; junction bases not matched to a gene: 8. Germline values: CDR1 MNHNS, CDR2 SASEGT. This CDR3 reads CASKFDRVNGYTF. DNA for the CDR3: TGTGCCAGCAAATTCGACAGGGTAAATGGCTACACCTTC.

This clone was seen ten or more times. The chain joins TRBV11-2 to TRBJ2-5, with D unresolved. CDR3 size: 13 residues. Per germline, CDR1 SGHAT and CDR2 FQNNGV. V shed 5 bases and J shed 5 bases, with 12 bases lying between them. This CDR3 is CASSPRARETQYF. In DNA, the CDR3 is TGTGCCAGCAGCCCCCGAGCGAGGGAGACCCAGTACTTC.

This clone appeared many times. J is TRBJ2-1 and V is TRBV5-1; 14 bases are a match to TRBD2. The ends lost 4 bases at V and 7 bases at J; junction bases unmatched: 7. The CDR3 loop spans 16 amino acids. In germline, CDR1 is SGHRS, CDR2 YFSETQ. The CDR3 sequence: CASSQGLAGVGNEQFF. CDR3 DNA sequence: TGCGCCAGCAGCCAGGGACTAGCGGGAGTTGGAAATGAGCAGTTCTTC.

CDR3: CAWSTLQGRVDEQFF. DNA of the CDR3: TGTGCCTGGAGTACCTTGCAGGGTCGTGTGGATGAGCAGTTCTTC. V usage is TRBV30 and J usage is TRBJ2-1; a possible D gene is TRBD1 (5 bases). The CDR3 is 15 amino acids. The germline V and J ends were trimmed by 2 bases and 8 bases, with 19 bases remaining between them. CDR1 is GTSNPN and CDR2 is SVGIG in the germline V gene (reference sequence).

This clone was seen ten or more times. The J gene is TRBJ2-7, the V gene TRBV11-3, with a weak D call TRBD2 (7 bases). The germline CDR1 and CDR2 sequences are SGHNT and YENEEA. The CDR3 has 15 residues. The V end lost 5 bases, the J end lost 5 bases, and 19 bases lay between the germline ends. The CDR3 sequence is CASSPNAGAGDEQYF. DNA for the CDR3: TGTGCCAGCAGCCCAAATGCGGGGGCTGGCGACGAGCAGTACTTC. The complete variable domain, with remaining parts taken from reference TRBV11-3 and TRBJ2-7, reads EAGVVQSPRYKIIEKKQPVAFWCNPISGHNTLYWYLQNLGQGPELLIRYENEEAVDDSQLPKDRFSAERLKGVDSTLKIQPAELGDSAVYLCASSPNAGAGDEQYFGPGTRLTVT.

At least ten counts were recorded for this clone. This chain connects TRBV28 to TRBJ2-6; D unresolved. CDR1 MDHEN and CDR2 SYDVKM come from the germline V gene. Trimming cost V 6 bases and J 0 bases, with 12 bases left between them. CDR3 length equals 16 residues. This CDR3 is CASSGGSYSGANVLTF. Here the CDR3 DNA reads TGTGCCAGCAGCGGCGGCAGCTACTCTGGGGCCAACGTCCTGACTTTC.